This TCR beta chain was obtained from a study of T cells in Graves' hyperthyroidism and ophthalmopathy. General study findings and limits: Blood also carried most thyroid clonotypes expanded above 0.001.

Using RNA transcripts as the source, TCR beta CDR3 regions were amplified. HTBI primers were the set used in a first-round RT-PCR of the TCR CDR3. TCRdb reanalysed the multiplex PCR reads using MiXCR and keeps one entry per CDR3 protein. The data show about 380,000 distinct CDR3 sequences, with approximately 17% seen just once and around two fifths held by the top ten. The CDR3 is 13 residues long. The V end lost 2 bases, the J end lost 3 bases, and 7 bases lay between the germline ends. Germline CDR1 reads ENHRY; CDR2 reads SYGVKD. This clonotype was picked up many times. Its antigen remains unknown. The receptor comes from a man between 18 and 29 years old with Graves' ophthalmopathy. V is TRBV10-3 and J is TRBJ1-2; no clear D gene. What was sequenced was blood. CDR3 DNA: TGTGCCATCAGTGAGATCCGGGACTATGGCTACACCTTC. Its protein is CAISEIRDYGYTF.